This TCR beta chain was sequenced for a study of shared clonotypes between healthy human individuals. Study at large: Each donor had three CD4 naive, three CD4 memory, two CD8 naive and one CD8 memory plate.

Assay: immunoSEQ multiplex PCR; the TCRdb copy retains only in-frame clones and omits some. The sample holds a few million clones; about 92% are singletons and the top ten take roughly 0.36%. V lost 0 bases and J 5 bases, leaving 8 bases between the germline ends. CDR1 and CDR2 (germline): SGHDT, YYEEEE. The CDR3 contains 14 residues. Material for sequencing was naive CD4+ T cells from PBMCs. Subset indicated: CD45RA+ positively selected. The chain employs TRBV5-6 and TRBJ1-4; D uncertain. This sequence originates from a man between 18 and 29 years old in good health. Some clones in this sample may be carry-over from other donors' samples. CDR3 in DNA: TGTGCCAGCAGCTTGGGCAGTATAAATGAAAAACTGTTTTTT. Its protein product is CASSLGSINEKLFF.